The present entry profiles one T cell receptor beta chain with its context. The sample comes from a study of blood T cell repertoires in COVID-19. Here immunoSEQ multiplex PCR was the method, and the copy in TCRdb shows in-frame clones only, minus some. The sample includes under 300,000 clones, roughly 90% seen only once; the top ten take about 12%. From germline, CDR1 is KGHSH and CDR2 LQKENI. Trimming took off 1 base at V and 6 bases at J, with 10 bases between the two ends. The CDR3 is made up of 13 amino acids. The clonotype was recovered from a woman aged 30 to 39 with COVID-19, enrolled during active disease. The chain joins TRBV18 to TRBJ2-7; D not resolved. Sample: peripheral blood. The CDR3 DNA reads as TGTGCCAGCTCACCACAGCAGGCAACCGAGCAGTACTTC. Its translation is CASSPQQATEQYF.